The source of this T cell receptor beta chain is a study of cytomegalovirus exposure and HLA in healthy donors. In regard to this clone: What it binds is unknown.

Everyone who donated was a healthy bone marrow donor. The study ran its PCR with 60 Vbeta and 13 Jbeta primers. Generated by immunoSEQ multiplex PCR, the TCRdb table keeps only in-frame clones and is missing some. The repertoire holds 69,000 or so clones, about 78% seen once, with about 3.3% in the top ten. Study findings and constraints: Owing to their indistinguishability, certain V segments, notably TRBV6-2 and TRBV6-3, were excluded.

V dropped 0 bases and J dropped 0 bases, with 4 bases sitting between them. Germline V CDR1 and CDR2: SGHRS, YFSETQ. This CDR3 has 15 amino acids. The source of this sequence is a man aged 18 to 35 in good health and CMV-seronegative. The J gene is TRBJ2-6, the V gene TRBV5-1; D remains unclear. Sequences were obtained from PBMCs. Here the CDR3 DNA reads TGCGCCAGCAGCTTGGGCGACTCTGGGGCCAACGTCCTGACTTTC. It specifies CASSLGDSGANVLTF.